Listed below are T cell receptor beta chains from one sample, sequenced in a study of T cells after yellow fever vaccination. TCRdb reanalysed the 5' RACE reads using MiXCR and keeps one entry per CDR3 protein. The data show some 300,000 distinct CDR3 sequences, with roughly 10% seen just once and roughly 3% held by the top ten. Sequencing was performed on CD4+ T cells sorted from PBMCs, taken 45 days after the yellow fever booster vaccination. These receptors came from a man younger than 35 who received the YFV17D yellow fever vaccine. Each CDR3 is given with its conserved first and last residue. Fields, in order: J gene, V gene, clone size, D gene, CDR3 DNA, CDR3 protein. D genes are given only for firm matches. Not all rows give a size; the values are once, few, many and, for expanded clones, a class.

TRBJ1-2 | TRBV19 | . | . | TGTGCCAGTAGTATCCGTTCCTATGGCTACACCTTC | CASSIRSYGYTF
TRBJ2-7 | TRBV5-6 | few | . | TGTGCCAGCAGCTTGGTCGGCGCTTCGGGTTTCGAGCAGTACTTC | CASSLVGASGFEQYF
TRBJ2-7 | TRBV18 | few | TRBD1 | TGTGCCAGCTCCCCCCCTACGGGACAGGGCTACGAGCAGTACTTC | CASSPPTGQGYEQYF
TRBJ2-3 | TRBV18 | . | . | TGTGCCAGCTCACGCAGGGCCGGGGATACGCAGTATTTT | CASSRRAGDTQYF
TRBJ1-1 | TRBV10-2 | . | TRBD1 | TGCGCCAGCAGTGAGCCGAAAAACAGGGGGGAAATGGAGGCTTTCTTT | CASSEPKNRGEMEAFF
TRBJ1-5 | TRBV20-1 | few | TRBD1 | TGCAGTTTAAACAGGGGGATTAGCAATCAGCCCCAGCATTTT | CSLNRGISNQPQHF
TRBJ2-1 | TRBV19 | few | TRBD2 | TGTGCCAGTAGCCCAAGGAGGACTAGCGGCTACAATGAGCAGTTCTTC | CASSPRRTSGYNEQFF
TRBJ1-2 | TRBV6-5 | many | TRBD1 | TGTGCCAGCAGTTTTAGGGGGCGGCGAGGCTACACCTTC | CASSFRGRRGYTF
TRBJ2-5 | TRBV5-1 | . | . | TGCGCCAGCAGCTTGCTGACAGACCAAGAGACCCAGTACTTC | CASSLLTDQETQYF
TRBJ1-2 | TRBV10-3 | few | . | TGTGCCATCACCCCAACCGGGGGTTCGGGCTACACCTTC | CAITPTGGSGYTF
TRBJ1-1 | TRBV12-3/TRBV12-4 | few | . | TGTGCCAGCAGTTTAAGTCCGGAGGCCGGCACTGAAGCTTTCTTT | CASSLSPEAGTEAFF
TRBJ2-3 | TRBV20-1 | few | . | TGCAGTGCTAGGGGGCTACTTACGGTAGTAGATACGCAGTATTTT | CSARGLLTVVDTQYF
TRBJ2-7 | TRBV12-3/TRBV12-4 | . | . | TGTGCCAGCAGTTTCCCCCCCGCTGGGCAGTACGAGCAGTACTTC | CASSFPPAGQYEQYF
TRBJ1-5 | TRBV7-2 | few | . | TGTGCCAGCAGCTTAGACACCAGTCAGCCCCAGCATTTT | CASSLDTSQPQHF
TRBJ1-2 | TRBV7-6 | . | . | TGTGCCAGCAGCTTAGGGTCCGGAGGCTATGGCTACACCTTC | CASSLGSGGYGYTF
TRBJ2-5 | TRBV9 | . | TRBD2 | TGTGCCAGCAGCGAGGGACTAGCGGGGGAAGAGACCCAGTACTTC | CASSEGLAGEETQYF
TRBJ2-1 | TRBV7-3 | . | TRBD2 | TGTGCCAGCAACTCCGTAGCGGGGGGGAGTGAGCAGTTCTTC | CASNSVAGGSEQFF
TRBJ2-4 | TRBV4-3 | many | . | TGCGCCAGCAGCCAAGCCGCGGGATTAGCCAAAAACATTCAGTACTTC | CASSQAAGLAKNIQYF
TRBJ2-4 | TRBV6-5 | many | TRBD1 | TGTGCCAGCAGAGCTACAGGGGATCCCAAAAACATTCAGTACTTC | CASRATGDPKNIQYF
TRBJ2-2 | TRBV11-3 | . | . | TGTGCCAGCACCACCACGCGGAGTGAAGCCGGGGAGCTGTTTTTT | CASTTTRSEAGELFF
TRBJ1-4 | TRBV6-6 | . | . | TGTGCCAGCAGACTGCAGGGGAGGAGTGAAAAACTGTTTTTT | CASRLQGRSEKLFF
TRBJ2-5 | TRBV5-4 | . | TRBD2 | TGTGCCAGCAGACCGAGGACTAGCGGGGCTGGAGGGACCCAGTACTTC | CASRPRTSGAGGTQYF
TRBJ2-3 | TRBV11-2 | . | . | TGTGCCAGCAGCTTAAATCCAGCTAGCACAGATACGCAGTATTTT | CASSLNPASTDTQYF
TRBJ2-1 | TRBV3-1 | . | TRBD2 | TGTGCCAGCAGCCAAGGGACTAGCGGGGGGTCGGTTGAGCAGTTCTTC | CASSQGTSGGSVEQFF
TRBJ2-3 | TRBV7-2 | . | . | TGTGCCAGCAGCTTAGGGGGCCCCCCGGGCCGCACAGATACGCAGTATTTT | CASSLGGPPGRTDTQYF
TRBJ2-3 | TRBV5-1 | many | . | TGCGCCAGCAGCTTGTCTCGGGCAGAGTGGGATACGCAGTATTTT | CASSLSRAEWDTQYF
TRBJ2-5 | TRBV12-3/TRBV12-4 | many | TRBD2 | TGTGCCAGCAGACCTCACCTTGGGGCTGGACGGGGGGATGAGACCCAGTACTTC | CASRPHLGAGRGDETQYF
TRBJ2-3 | TRBV5-1 | . | . | TGCGCCACCTCGGGCTCCCTGGGGTCAGATACGCAGTATTTT | CATSGSLGSDTQYF
TRBJ2-5 | TRBV5-4 | few | . | TGTGCCAGCAGCTTTATGACTAGTTCGGAGACCCAGTACTTC | CASSFMTSSETQYF
TRBJ2-3 | TRBV7-3 | once | . | TGTGCCAGCCGAAGGGGCGCAAACACAGATACGCAGTATTTT | CASRRGANTDTQYF
TRBJ1-3 | TRBV20-1 | . | TRBD1 | TGCAGTGCTGGACCCCGACAGGGGCGAAACACCATATATTTT | CSAGPRQGRNTIYF
TRBJ2-1 | TRBV7-2 | few | . | TGTGCCAGCAGCTTAACGCGGGTGTACAATGAGCAGTTCTTC | CASSLTRVYNEQFF
TRBJ2-3 | TRBV28 | . | . | TGTGCCAGCAGTTTAAGGCCCGCGGCTAGCACAGATACGCAGTATTTT | CASSLRPAASTDTQYF
TRBJ1-1 | TRBV5-4 | few | . | TGTGCCAGCAGGGCAAGTGGGGGGAGAACTGAAGCTTTCTTT | CASRASGGRTEAFF
TRBJ2-3 | TRBV6-2/TRBV6-3 | . | . | TGTGCCAGCAGTTATAGAAGGGGTTTCACAGATACGCAGTATTTT | CASSYRRGFTDTQYF
TRBJ1-1 | TRBV20-1 | . | . | TGCAGTGCTGGAACCAACGGGGGGCGCGGGACTGAAGCTTTCTTT | CSAGTNGGRGTEAFF
TRBJ1-1 | TRBV3-2 | . | . | TGTGCCAGCAGCCAAGAGGGGGACGGGAACACTGAAGCTTTCTTT | CASSQEGDGNTEAFF
TRBJ1-5 | TRBV20-1 | few | . | TGCAGTGCTAGGTTTGGATCGACAGAGAGCAATCAGCCCCAGCATTTT | CSARFGSTESNQPQHF
TRBJ1-1 | TRBV12-3/TRBV12-4 | many | TRBD1 | TGTGCCAGCAGAAAAGGACAGGGCGCTGAAGCTTTCTTT | CASRKGQGAEAFF
TRBJ1-2 | TRBV5-8 | few | . | TGTGCCAGCAGCTTGGAGGGCTACACCTTC | CASSLEGYTF
TRBJ2-1 | TRBV4-1 | . | . | TGCGCCAGCAGCCAGGAAAAACAGGGCCCAATCTACAATGAGCAGTTCTTC | CASSQEKQGPIYNEQFF
TRBJ2-1 | TRBV19 | few | TRBD2 | TGTGCCACCGCTAGCGGGGGGGCCCTCTACAATGAGCAGTTCTTC | CATASGGALYNEQFF
TRBJ1-5 | TRBV4-1 | few | . | TGCGCCAGCAGCCGATCAGGGTTTAGCAATCAGCCCCAGCATTTT | CASSRSGFSNQPQHF
TRBJ2-2 | TRBV6-5 | . | TRBD2 | TGTGCCAGCAGTTCTCTACGATATACCCTAGCGGGGGGGCCGAACACCGGGGAGCTGTTTTTT | CASSSLRYTLAGGPNTGELFF
TRBJ2-5 | TRBV7-9 | many | TRBD2 | TGTGCCAGCAGCATAGGACTAGCCTTGACGGCCCAGTACTTC | CASSIGLALTAQYF
TRBJ2-7 | TRBV20-1 | few | TRBD2 | TGCAGTGCTATCTCTAGCGGGGGTTCCTACGAGCAGTACTTC | CSAISSGGSYEQYF
TRBJ1-2 | TRBV6-2/TRBV6-3 | . | . | TGTGCCAGCAGCCCCTCATCTCGAGGCTACACCTTC | CASSPSSRGYTF
TRBJ1-4 | TRBV5-1 | few | TRBD1 | TGCGCCAGCAGCCGGGACAGCACTAATGAAAAACTGTTTTTT | CASSRDSTNEKLFF
TRBJ2-3 | TRBV30 | . | . | TGTGCCTGGAATCATAATACGCAGTATTTT | CAWNHNTQYF
TRBJ1-2 | TRBV7-3 | many | TRBD1 | TGTGCCAGCAGCCTAGGACAGGGGGAGGGCTACACCTTC | CASSLGQGEGYTF
TRBJ1-2 | TRBV7-2 | . | . | TGTGCCAGTTCGGCCAGGGGTATCGCAGTCTACACCTTC | CASSARGIAVYTF
TRBJ1-4 | TRBV6-6 | . | . | TGTGCCAGCAGTGAGCCGGGACGACTGTTTTTT | CASSEPGRLFF
TRBJ2-5 | TRBV15 | few | . | TGTGCCACCAGCGGCCTCCGCCGCGGGGTACAAGAGACCCAGTACTTC | CATSGLRRGVQETQYF
TRBJ1-1 | TRBV12-3/TRBV12-4 | few | . | TGTGCCAGCACCTCGGAGGGATTGAACACTGAAGCTTTCTTT | CASTSEGLNTEAFF
TRBJ2-7 | TRBV14 | few | TRBD1 | TGTGCCAGCAGCCGGTCCCGGGACAGGGATCAAGGAGTATCCTACGAGCAGTACTTC | CASSRSRDRDQGVSYEQYF
TRBJ1-6 | TRBV24-1 | . | . | TGTGCCACCAGTGACTCCTTAGAGGGGAATGGTAATTCACCCCTCCACTTT | CATSDSLEGNGNSPLHF
TRBJ1-2 | TRBV19 | . | . | TGTGCCAGTAGTATGGCGGGGGTTGCGATCTATGGCTACACCTTC | CASSMAGVAIYGYTF
TRBJ1-6 | TRBV19 | few | TRBD1 | TGTGCCAGTAGTAGATTCCAGGGGGCTACACCCCTCCACTTT | CASSRFQGATPLHF
TRBJ2-3 | TRBV6-5 | few | TRBD2 | TGTGCCAGCAGATCACTAGCGGGGCCCACAGATACGCAGTATTTT | CASRSLAGPTDTQYF